Listed below are T cell receptor beta chains from one sample, sequenced in a study of blood T cell repertoires in COVID-19. Produced via immunoSEQ multiplex PCR; TCRdb's table is partial and in-frame only. The table shows 200,000 or so clones, with 84% occurring only once. Specimen: peripheral blood. The receptors here all came from a woman aged 60-70 years who had recovered from COVID-19. Both conserved end residues are part of each CDR3. The D gene is left open where the match is weak. Expanded clones get a size class; other rows say once, few or many, or leave the size out.

V gene	D gene	clone size	J gene	CDR3 DNA	CDR3 protein
TRBV24-1	-	-	TRBJ1-3	TGTGCCACCAGTGATGTACACCCTAGTTCCGTCTCTGGAAACACCATATATTTT	CATSDVHPSSVSGNTIYF
TRBV5-1	TRBD1	-	TRBJ2-7	TGCGCCAGCAGCTTGGACAGGGGGATGCAGTACTTC	CASSLDRGMQYF
TRBV5-5	TRBD1	-	TRBJ2-5	TGTGCCAGCAGCTGGAGGACAGGGGCAGGGGAGACCCAGTACTTC	CASSWRTGAGETQYF
TRBV4-3	-	-	TRBJ1-2	TGCGCCAGCAGCCAAGATCCGACAGCCGGGCCTTATGGCTACACCTTC	CASSQDPTAGPYGYTF
TRBV10-3	-	-	TRBJ1-1	TGTGCCATCAGTGAGTCGTACAGAAACACTGAAGCTTTCTTT	CAISESYRNTEAFF
TRBV13	-	-	TRBJ2-5	TGTGCCAGCAGCTTAGGCCCAAGTGCGTTGCGAGCGGGGACACAAGAGACCCAGTACTTC	CASSLGPSALRAGTQETQYF
TRBV4-2	TRBD2	-	TRBJ2-1	TGTGCCAGCAGCCAAGATTCAACCGCGAGCGGGGGGACAAACTGGCAGTTCTTC	CASSQDSTASGGTNWQFF
TRBV30	TRBD1	-	TRBJ2-2	TGTGCCTGGAGTAGAATTCAGGGGGATCCCTACACCGGGGAGCTGTTTTTT	CAWSRIQGDPYTGELFF
TRBV19	TRBD2	-	TRBJ2-2	TGTGCCAGTAGTCCCCGGGGGGGCGGTCCCCCCGGGGAGCTGTTTTTT	CASSPRGGGPPGELFF
TRBV10-3	TRBD1	-	TRBJ1-5	TGTGCCATCAGTGCCGGACAGGGGAATCAGCCCCAGCATTTT	CAISAGQGNQPQHF
TRBV9	TRBD1	-	TRBJ1-2	TGTGCCAGCAGCACACCAGGGGGCGGTAGCTATGGCTACACCTTC	CASSTPGGGSYGYTF
TRBV5-5	-	-	TRBJ1-1	TGTGCCAGCAGCTTGCCAGGTCAGGGGATTTCTTTCTTT	CASSLPGQGISFF
TRBV28	-	few	TRBJ2-7	TGTGCCAGCAGTTTTTCAGGGGTAGCCTACGAGCAGTACTTC	CASSFSGVAYEQYF
TRBV11-1	-	-	TRBJ2-1	TGTGCCAGCAGCTTATTTGCGGGGATATCTACTGAGCAGTTCTTC	CASSLFAGISTEQFF
TRBV27	TRBD2	-	TRBJ2-1	TGTGCCAGCAGTTGGAGGCGGGGGAGGGAGTTCTTC	CASSWRRGREFF
TRBV5-8	-	-	TRBJ1-2	TGTGCCAGCAGCTTGATGTTAGGCGGAAACTATGGCTACACCTTC	CASSLMLGGNYGYTF
TRBV11-3	-	-	TRBJ2-5	TGTGCCAGCAGCTCGGGCGAAGCGGATTACCAAGAGACCCAGTACTTC	CASSSGEADYQETQYF
TRBV7-8	-	-	TRBJ2-5	TGTGCCAGCAGCTTAGAGCTAGTCGGGACCCAGTACTTC	CASSLELVGTQYF
TRBV3-1/TRBV3-2	-	-	TRBJ2-7	TGTGCCAGCAGCCACTCGACAGGACCTACCTACGAGCAGTACTTC	CASSHSTGPTYEQYF
TRBV29-1	-	-	TRBJ1-1	TGCAGCGCCGAAGGTGGAGCTGAAGCTTTCTTT	CSAEGGAEAFF
TRBV19	TRBD1	-	TRBJ2-5	TGTGCCAGTAGTATGGCCGGGACAGGGGGCGCAGGGACCCAGTACTTC	CASSMAGTGGAGTQYF
TRBV7-2	-	-	TRBJ1-1	TGTGCCAGCAGCCCCGATCGGGGTTTCACTGAAGCTTTCTTT	CASSPDRGFTEAFF
TRBV6-5	-	few	TRBJ1-4	TGTGCCAGCAGCTTACACAAATCTAATGAAAAACTGTTTTTT	CASSLHKSNEKLFF
TRBV10-3	TRBD1	many	TRBJ1-2	TGTGCCATCAGCCGGACAGGGGGCAACTATGGCTACACCTTC	CAISRTGGNYGYTF